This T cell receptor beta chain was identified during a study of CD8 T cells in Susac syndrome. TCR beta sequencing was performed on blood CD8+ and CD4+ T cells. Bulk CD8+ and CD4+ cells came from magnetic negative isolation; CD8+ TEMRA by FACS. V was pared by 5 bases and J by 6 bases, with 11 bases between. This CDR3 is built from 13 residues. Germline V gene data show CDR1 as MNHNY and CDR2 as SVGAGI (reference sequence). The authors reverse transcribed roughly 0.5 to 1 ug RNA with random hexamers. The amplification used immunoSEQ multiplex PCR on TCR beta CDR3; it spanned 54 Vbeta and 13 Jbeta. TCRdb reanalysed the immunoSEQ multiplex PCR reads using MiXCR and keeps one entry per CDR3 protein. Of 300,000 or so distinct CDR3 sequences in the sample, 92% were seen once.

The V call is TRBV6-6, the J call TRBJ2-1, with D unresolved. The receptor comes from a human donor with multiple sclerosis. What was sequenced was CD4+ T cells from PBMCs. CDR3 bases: TGTGCCAGCAGTGGTACAGAAGCCAATGAGCAGTTCTTC. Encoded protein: CASSGTEANEQFF.